Shown below are 2 T cell receptor beta chains from a single sample sequenced in a study of type 1 regulatory T cells. Their cognate antigens are unknown. TCRdb fed the reads into MiXCR, producing one record per CDR3 protein. The sample has around 69,000 distinct CDR3 sequences; roughly three fifths are singletons. Sample: cultured T cells, either the whole culture or a sorted T cell fraction (not recorded which). Specified subset: Tr1-enriched cell product generated in vitro against host alloantigens. The receptor source for this set is a human donor in good health.

This chain joins TRBV10-3 and TRBJ2-1; 7 bases are a match to TRBD1. With V trimmed by 10 bases and J by 5 bases, 8 bases remained unmatched. CDR1 is ENHRY and CDR2 is SYGVKD in the germline V gene. The CDR3 consists of 13 residues. CDR3 loop: CATYKGADNEQFF. CDR3 sequence (DNA): TGTGCCACATACAAGGGGGCGGACAATGAGCAGTTCTTC.

The chain carries TRBV6-1 and TRBJ1-1, with 8 bases fitting TRBD1. Germline V lookup: CDR1 MNHNS, CDR2 SASEGT. This CDR3 region has 13 residues. Trimming cost V 6 bases and J 4 bases; bases outside gene matches: 4. This CDR3 is CASRDRAATEAFF. CDR3 in DNA: TGTGCCAGCAGGGACAGGGCGGCCACTGAAGCTTTCTTT.